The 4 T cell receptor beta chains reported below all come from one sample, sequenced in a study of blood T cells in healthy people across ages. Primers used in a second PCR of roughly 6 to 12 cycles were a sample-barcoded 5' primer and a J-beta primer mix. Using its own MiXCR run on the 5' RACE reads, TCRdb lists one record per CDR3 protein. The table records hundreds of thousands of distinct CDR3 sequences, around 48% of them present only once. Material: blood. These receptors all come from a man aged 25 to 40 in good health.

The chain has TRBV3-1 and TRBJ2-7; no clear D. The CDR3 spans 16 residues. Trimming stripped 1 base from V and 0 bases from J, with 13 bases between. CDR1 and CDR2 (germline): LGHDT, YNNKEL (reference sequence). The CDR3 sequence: CASSQVGRQSSYEQYF. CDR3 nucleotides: TGTGCCAGCAGCCAAGTTGGCAGGCAAAGCTCCTACGAGCAGTACTTC.

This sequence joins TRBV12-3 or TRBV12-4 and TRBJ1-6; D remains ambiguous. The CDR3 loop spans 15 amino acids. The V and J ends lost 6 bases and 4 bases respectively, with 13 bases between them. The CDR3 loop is CASRSTDPYNSPLHF. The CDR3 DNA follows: TGTGCCAGCAGATCGACGGACCCTTATAATTCACCCCTCCACTTT.

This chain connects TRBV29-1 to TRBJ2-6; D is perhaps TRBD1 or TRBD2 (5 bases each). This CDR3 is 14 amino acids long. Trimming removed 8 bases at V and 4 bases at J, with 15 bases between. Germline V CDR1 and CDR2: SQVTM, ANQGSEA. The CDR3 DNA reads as TGCAGCCACCCAGGGACGTGGGGGGCCAACGTCCTGACTTTC. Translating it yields CSHPGTWGANVLTF.

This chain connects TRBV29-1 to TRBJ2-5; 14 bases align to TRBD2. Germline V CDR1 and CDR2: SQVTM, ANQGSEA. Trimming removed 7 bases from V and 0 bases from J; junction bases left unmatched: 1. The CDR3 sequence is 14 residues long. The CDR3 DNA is TGCAGCGGGACTAGCGGGGGGAACCAAGAGACCCAGTACTTC. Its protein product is CSGTSGGNQETQYF. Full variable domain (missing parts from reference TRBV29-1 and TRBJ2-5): SAVISQKPSRDICQRGTSLTIQCQVDSQVTMMFWYRQQPGQSLTLIATANQGSEATYESGFVIDKFPISRPNLTFSTLTVSNMSPEDSSIYLCSGTSGGNQETQYFGPGTRLLVL.